A single sample gave rise to the 8 T cell receptor beta chains below, sequenced in a study of identical twins. Via MiXCR, TCRdb re-called the 5' RACE reads, giving one row per CDR3 protein. The sample holds hundreds of thousands of distinct CDR3 sequences; about 20% are singletons and the top ten take about 4.3%. These data are also associated with another study on T cells expressing NK-cell markers.

Sequences were obtained from PBMCs. The receptors derive from a woman under 30 in good health.

The table lists this clonotype with many counts. The V call is TRBV18, the J call TRBJ1-2; 10 bases match TRBD1. Unmatched junction bases numbered 3, after V lost 4 bases and J lost 4 bases. The CDR3 is 14 amino acids. CDR1 and CDR2 (germline): KGHSH, LQKENI. The CDR3 DNA reads TGTGCCAGCTCACTAGACAGGGGGCCCTATGGCTACACCTTC. It is translated as CASSLDRGPYGYTF.

The rearrangement joins TRBV6-5 to TRBJ2-2, with TRBD2 as a possible D gene (6 bases). The CDR3 runs to 14 residues. Germline loops: CDR1 MNHEY, CDR2 SVGAGI. The V gene lost 2 bases and the J gene lost 8 bases, with 12 bases spanning the gap. CDR3 DNA sequence: TGTGCCAGCAGTTACCCCGTGGGGGGAGGGGAGCTGTTTTTT. Translation: CASSYPVGGGELFF.

The chain carries TRBV12-3 or TRBV12-4 and TRBJ2-3; D is unresolved. The CDR3 spans 15 residues. V was pared by 4 bases and J by 1 base, with 12 bases between. This CDR3 is CASSSYNTGTDTQYF. CDR3 DNA sequence: TGTGCCAGCAGTTCTTACAATACAGGCACAGATACGCAGTATTTT.

There are a few counts of this clonotype. The chain combines TRBV5-1 with TRBJ2-5; D unresolved. The germline V gene has CDR1 SGHRS and CDR2 YFSETQ. V dropped 0 bases and J dropped 3 bases, with 15 bases sitting between them. The CDR3 loop spans 16 amino acids. CDR3 region: CASSLAQTVKEETQYF. The CDR3, as DNA: TGCGCCAGCAGCTTGGCCCAAACGGTAAAAGAAGAGACCCAGTACTTC. The full variable domain, in which reference TRBV5-1 and TRBJ2-5 provide the parts outside the CDR3, is KAGVTQTPRYLIKTRGQQVTLSCSPISGHRSVSWYQQTPGQGLQFLFEYFSETQRNKGNFPGRFSGRQFSNSRSEMNVSTLELGDSALYLCASSLAQTVKEETQYFGPGTRLLVL.

This clonotype was seen a few times. The V and J genes are TRBV5-1 and TRBJ2-1; D gene uncertain. Germline lookup yields CDR1 SGHRS and CDR2 YFSETQ. The CDR3 has 14 residues. The germline V and J ends were trimmed by 1 base and 2 bases, with 7 bases remaining between them. The CDR3 bases are TGCGCCAGCAGCTTGCTATTCCCCTACAATGAGCAGTTCTTC. The encoded protein is CASSLLFPYNEQFF.

For the CDR3, the DNA is TGTGCCAGCAGTTTAAAAGGCTTCGGAAACACTGAAGCTTTCTTT. It yields the protein CASSLKGFGNTEAFF. J is TRBJ1-1 and V is TRBV12-3 or TRBV12-4, with D unresolved. CDR3 length equals 15 residues. V was pared by 2 bases and J by 2 bases, with 12 bases between.

V is TRBV5-6 and J is TRBJ2-5; perhaps TRBD1 as D (5 bases). CDR1 SGHDT and CDR2 YYEEEE come from the germline V gene. Trimming left V 2 bases short and J 0 bases short, with 11 bases between. The CDR3 runs to 15 residues. The chain's CDR3 is CASSFPSTDQETQYF. The CDR3 DNA reads as TGTGCCAGCAGCTTCCCCTCGACAGACCAAGAGACCCAGTACTTC.

This chain uses TRBV9 with TRBJ2-1, with D maybe TRBD2 (7 bases). The germline V gene has CDR1 SGDLS and CDR2 YYNGEE. This CDR3 has 12 amino acids. With 3 bases removed from V and 10 bases from J, the gap between germline ends came to 11 bases. In DNA, the CDR3 is TGTGCCAGCAGCGGTGGGGGGGCCGAGCAGTTCTTC. Encoded protein: CASSGGGAEQFF.